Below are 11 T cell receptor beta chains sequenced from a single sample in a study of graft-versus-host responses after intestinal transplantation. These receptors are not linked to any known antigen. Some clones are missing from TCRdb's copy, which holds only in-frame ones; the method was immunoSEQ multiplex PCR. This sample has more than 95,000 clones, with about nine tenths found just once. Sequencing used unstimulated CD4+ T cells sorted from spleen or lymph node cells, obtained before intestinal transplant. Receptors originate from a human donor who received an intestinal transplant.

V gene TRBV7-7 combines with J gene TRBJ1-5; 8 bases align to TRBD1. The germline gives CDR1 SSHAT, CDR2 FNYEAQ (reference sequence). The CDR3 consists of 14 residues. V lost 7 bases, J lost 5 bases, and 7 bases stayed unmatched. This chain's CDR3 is CASIDRGEDQPQHF. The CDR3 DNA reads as TGTGCCAGCATAGACAGGGGCGAAGATCAGCCCCAGCATTTT.

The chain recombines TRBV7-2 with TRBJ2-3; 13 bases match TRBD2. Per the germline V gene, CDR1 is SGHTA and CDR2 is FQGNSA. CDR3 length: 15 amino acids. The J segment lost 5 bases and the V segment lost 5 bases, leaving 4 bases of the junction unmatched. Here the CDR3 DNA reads TGTGCCAGCAGCCCAGGACTAGCGGGGGTAGATACGCAGTATTTT. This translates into CASSPGLAGVDTQYF.

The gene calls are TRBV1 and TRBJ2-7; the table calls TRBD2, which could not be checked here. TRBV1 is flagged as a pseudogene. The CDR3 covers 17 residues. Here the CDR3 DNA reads TGCACCAGCACCCGCCCAGCGGGAGAATATAGCCCCTACGAGCAGTACTTC. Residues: CTSTRPAGEYSPYEQYF.

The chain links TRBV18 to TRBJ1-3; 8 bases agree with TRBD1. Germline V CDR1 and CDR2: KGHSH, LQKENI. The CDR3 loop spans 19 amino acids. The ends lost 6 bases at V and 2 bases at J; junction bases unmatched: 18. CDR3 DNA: TGTGCCAGCTCTCCGCGCATCGGACAGGGAAGTTTGGCTGGAAACACCATATATTTT. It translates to CASSPRIGQGSLAGNTIYF.

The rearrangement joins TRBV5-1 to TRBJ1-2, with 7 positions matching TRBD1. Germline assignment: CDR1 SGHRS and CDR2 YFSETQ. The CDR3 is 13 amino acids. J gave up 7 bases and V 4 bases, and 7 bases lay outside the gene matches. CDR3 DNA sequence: TGCGCCAGCAGCGTGACAGGGAATAGTGGCTACACCTTC. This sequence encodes CASSVTGNSGYTF. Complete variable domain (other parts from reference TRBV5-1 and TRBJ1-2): KAGVTQTPRYLIKTRGQQVTLSCSPISGHRSVSWYQQTPGQGLQFLFEYFSETQRNKGNFPGRFSGRQFSNSRSEMNVSTLELGDSALYLCASSVTGNSGYTFGSGTRLTVV.

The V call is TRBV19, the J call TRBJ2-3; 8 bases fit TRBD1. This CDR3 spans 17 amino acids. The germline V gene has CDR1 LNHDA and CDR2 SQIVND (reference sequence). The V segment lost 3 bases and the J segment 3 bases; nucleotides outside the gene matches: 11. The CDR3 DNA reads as TGTGCCAGTAGTATTGTCCCAGGGGGCATGGGGACAGATACGCAGTATTTT. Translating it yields CASSIVPGGMGTDTQYF.

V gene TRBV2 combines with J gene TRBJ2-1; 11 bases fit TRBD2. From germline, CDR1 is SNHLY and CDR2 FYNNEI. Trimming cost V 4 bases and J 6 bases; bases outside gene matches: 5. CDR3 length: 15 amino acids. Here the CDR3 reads CASSGRLAGFNEQFF. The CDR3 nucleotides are TGTGCCAGCAGTGGCCGACTAGCGGGGTTCAATGAGCAGTTCTTC. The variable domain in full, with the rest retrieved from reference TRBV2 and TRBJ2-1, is EPEVTQTPSHQVTQMGQEVILRCVPISNHLYFYWYRQILGQKVEFLVSFYNNEISEKSEIFDDQFSVERPDGSNFTLKIRSTKLEDSAMYFCASSGRLAGFNEQFFGPGTRLTVL.

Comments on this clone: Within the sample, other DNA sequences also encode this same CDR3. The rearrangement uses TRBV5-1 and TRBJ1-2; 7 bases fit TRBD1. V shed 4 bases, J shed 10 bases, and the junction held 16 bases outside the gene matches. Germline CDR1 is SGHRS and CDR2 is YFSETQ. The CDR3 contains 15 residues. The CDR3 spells CASSPEARTGGHYTF. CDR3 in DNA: TGCGCCAGCAGCCCTGAGGCCCGGACAGGTGGACACTACACCTTC.

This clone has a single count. CDR3 DNA sequence: TGTGCCAGCAGCTTGCCGGGACAGACGTACTACGAGCAGTACTTC. Protein sequence: CASSLPGQTYYEQYF. V and J are TRBV5-6 and TRBJ2-7; TRBD1 aligns across 7 bases. The CDR3 sequence is 15 residues long. J lost 3 bases, V lost 1 base, and 7 bases had no gene match. Germline CDR1 SGHDT, CDR2 YYEEEE.

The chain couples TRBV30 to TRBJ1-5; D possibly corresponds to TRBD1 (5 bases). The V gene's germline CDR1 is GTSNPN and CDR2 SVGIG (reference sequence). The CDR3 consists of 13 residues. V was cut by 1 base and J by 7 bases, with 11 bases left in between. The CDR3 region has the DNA TGTGCCTGGAGTGGCCGGAGGGGCCAGCCCCAGCATTTT. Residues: CAWSGRRGQPQHF.

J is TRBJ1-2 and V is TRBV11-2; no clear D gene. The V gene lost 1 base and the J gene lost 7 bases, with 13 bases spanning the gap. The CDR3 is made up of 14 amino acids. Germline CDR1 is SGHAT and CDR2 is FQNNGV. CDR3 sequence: CASSLAGGLSGYTF. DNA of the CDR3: TGTGCCAGCAGCTTAGCGGGAGGGTTAAGTGGCTACACCTTC.